The rows below give T cell receptor beta chains drawn from one sample of a study of blood T cell repertoires in COVID-19. Here immunoSEQ multiplex PCR was the method, and the copy in TCRdb shows in-frame clones only, minus some. The sample holds approximately 150,000 clones; more than 75% are singletons and the top ten take roughly 2%. The sample was peripheral blood. These receptors originate from a man aged 45 to 65 who had recovered from COVID-19. The CDR3 runs from the conserved cysteine through the conserved F or W. Each record gives: clone size, V gene, D gene, J gene, CDR3 protein, CDR3 DNA. D genes are given only for firm matches. Part of the rows lack a size; the others show once, few, many or a class for expanded clones.

clone_size: -; v_call: TRBV6-2/TRBV6-3; d_call: TRBD1; j_call: TRBJ1-2; cdr3_aa: CASSYSGTGTPGYTF; cdr3_nt: TGTGCCAGCAGTTACTCTGGGACAGGGACGCCCGGCTACACCTTC
clone_size: -; v_call: TRBV14; d_call: -; j_call: TRBJ2-7; cdr3_aa: CASSQVGREQYF; cdr3_nt: TGTGCCAGCAGCCAAGTGGGGCGGGAGCAGTACTTC
clone_size: few; v_call: TRBV19; d_call: -; j_call: TRBJ1-1; cdr3_aa: CASSLLHGSEAFF; cdr3_nt: TGTGCCAGTAGTCTTCTCCATGGCTCTGAAGCTTTCTTT
clone_size: -; v_call: TRBV5-1; d_call: TRBD1; j_call: TRBJ1-1; cdr3_aa: CASSLLGRGRGTEAFF; cdr3_nt: TGCGCCAGCAGCTTGTTGGGCAGGGGGCGCGGGACTGAAGCTTTCTTT
clone_size: -; v_call: TRBV5-5; d_call: TRBD2; j_call: TRBJ2-7; cdr3_aa: CASSSGLARRDEQYF; cdr3_nt: TGTGCCAGCAGCTCAGGACTAGCAAGGAGGGACGAGCAGTACTTC
clone_size: -; v_call: TRBV9; d_call: TRBD2; j_call: TRBJ2-5; cdr3_aa: CASSAGPAGGQETQYF; cdr3_nt: TGTGCCAGCAGCGCGGGGCCAGCGGGGGGGCAAGAGACCCAGTACTTC
clone_size: -; v_call: TRBV19; d_call: TRBD2; j_call: TRBJ2-7; cdr3_aa: CASSAAGTSGRNEQYF; cdr3_nt: TGTGCCAGTAGTGCCGCTGGGACTAGCGGGAGGAACGAGCAGTACTTC
clone_size: -; v_call: TRBV19; d_call: TRBD2; j_call: TRBJ2-3; cdr3_aa: CASSSRLAGSSTDTQYF; cdr3_nt: TGTGCCAGTAGCTCGAGACTAGCGGGGTCTAGCACAGATACGCAGTATTTT
clone_size: -; v_call: TRBV5-1; d_call: -; j_call: TRBJ2-5; cdr3_aa: CASSLARGRETQYF; cdr3_nt: TGCGCCAGCAGCTTGGCTAGGGGTCGAGAGACCCAGTACTTC
clone_size: -; v_call: TRBV29-1; d_call: TRBD1; j_call: TRBJ2-7; cdr3_aa: CSVGGGQKIYEQYF; cdr3_nt: TGCAGCGTTGGAGGGGGACAGAAGATATACGAGCAGTACTTC
clone_size: -; v_call: TRBV4-2; d_call: TRBD2; j_call: TRBJ2-2; cdr3_aa: CASSQAPSSGARTGELFF; cdr3_nt: TGTGCCAGCAGCCAAGCCCCATCTAGCGGGGCCCGGACCGGGGAGCTGTTTTTT
clone_size: -; v_call: TRBV27; d_call: -; j_call: TRBJ1-1; cdr3_aa: CASNPLGDLNTEAFF; cdr3_nt: TGTGCCAGCAACCCCCTTGGCGACTTGAACACTGAAGCTTTCTTT
clone_size: -; v_call: TRBV5-1; d_call: TRBD1; j_call: TRBJ2-3; cdr3_aa: CASSPDRAGDTQYF; cdr3_nt: TGCGCCAGCAGCCCCGACAGGGCAGGAGATACGCAGTATTTT
clone_size: -; v_call: TRBV6-6; d_call: TRBD1; j_call: TRBJ1-6; cdr3_aa: CASHQGANNSPLHF; cdr3_nt: TGTGCCAGCCACCAGGGGGCTAACAATTCACCCCTCCACTTT
clone_size: few; v_call: TRBV14; d_call: -; j_call: TRBJ2-7; cdr3_aa: CASSRRDTSSYEQYF; cdr3_nt: TGTGCCAGCAGCCGCCGGGACACCAGCTCCTACGAGCAGTACTTC
clone_size: -; v_call: TRBV7-2; d_call: TRBD1; j_call: TRBJ1-3; cdr3_aa: CASSLAPDRANSGNTIYF; cdr3_nt: TGTGCCAGCAGCTTAGCGCCGGACAGGGCGAACTCTGGAAACACCATATATTTT
clone_size: -; v_call: TRBV12-3/TRBV12-4; d_call: -; j_call: TRBJ2-7; cdr3_aa: CASTIRRGAEQYF; cdr3_nt: TGTGCCAGCACCATCAGGCGGGGCGCCGAGCAGTACTTC
clone_size: -; v_call: TRBV12-3/TRBV12-4; d_call: TRBD2; j_call: TRBJ2-5; cdr3_aa: CASSLLAGEAQYF; cdr3_nt: TGTGCCAGCAGTTTACTAGCGGGAGAGGCCCAGTACTTC
clone_size: -; v_call: TRBV6-4; d_call: -; j_call: TRBJ2-3; cdr3_aa: CASSDGGAGTDTQYF; cdr3_nt: TGTGCCAGCAGTGACGGCGGGGCGGGCACAGATACGCAGTATTTT
clone_size: -; v_call: TRBV5-6; d_call: -; j_call: TRBJ2-7; cdr3_aa: CASSYGRSYEQYF; cdr3_nt: TGTGCCAGCAGCTATGGCAGAAGCTACGAGCAGTACTTC
clone_size: once; v_call: TRBV5-1; d_call: TRBD2; j_call: TRBJ2-1; cdr3_aa: CASSSAGGGHNEQFF; cdr3_nt: TGCGCCAGCAGCTCCGCGGGAGGCGGCCACAATGAGCAGTTCTTC
clone_size: -; v_call: TRBV6-5; d_call: TRBD1; j_call: TRBJ1-2; cdr3_aa: CASSNGQGTYGYTF; cdr3_nt: TGTGCCAGCAGCAACGGACAGGGGACCTATGGCTACACCTTC
clone_size: -; v_call: TRBV7-2; d_call: -; j_call: TRBJ2-2; cdr3_aa: CASKVDSGYTGELFF; cdr3_nt: TGTGCCAGCAAGGTGGATAGCGGCTACACCGGGGAGCTGTTTTTT
clone_size: -; v_call: TRBV7-9; d_call: TRBD1; j_call: TRBJ1-1; cdr3_aa: CASTKDRGMNTEAFF; cdr3_nt: TGTGCCAGCACCAAGGACAGGGGAATGAACACTGAAGCTTTCTTT
clone_size: once; v_call: TRBV28; d_call: -; j_call: TRBJ1-6; cdr3_aa: CASSAGAGVNYNSPLHF; cdr3_nt: TGTGCCAGCAGCGCTGGAGCGGGGGTTAACTATAATTCACCCCTCCACTTT
clone_size: -; v_call: TRBV9; d_call: -; j_call: TRBJ1-3; cdr3_aa: CASSYLEQGGTIYF; cdr3_nt: TGTGCCAGCAGCTATTTGGAACAGGGCGGCACCATATATTTT
clone_size: -; v_call: TRBV28; d_call: -; j_call: TRBJ1-5; cdr3_aa: CASKTGGNQPQHF; cdr3_nt: TGTGCCAGCAAGACCGGGGGCAATCAGCCCCAGCATTTT
clone_size: -; v_call: TRBV29-1; d_call: -; j_call: TRBJ1-1; cdr3_aa: CSVATGAGNTEAFF; cdr3_nt: TGCAGCGTGGCAACTGGTGCAGGGAACACTGAAGCTTTCTTT
clone_size: -; v_call: TRBV10-1; d_call: TRBD1; j_call: TRBJ2-5; cdr3_aa: CASSEGGTGTTRETQYF; cdr3_nt: TGCGCCAGCAGTGAGGGGGGGACAGGGACGACGAGGGAGACCCAGTACTTC
clone_size: -; v_call: TRBV7-9; d_call: TRBD1; j_call: TRBJ2-7; cdr3_aa: CASSWGQGVYHEQYF; cdr3_nt: TGTGCCAGCAGCTGGGGTCAGGGGGTCTATCACGAGCAGTACTTC
clone_size: -; v_call: TRBV6-1; d_call: -; j_call: TRBJ1-1; cdr3_aa: CASSESGGGTEAFF; cdr3_nt: TGTGCCAGCAGTGAATCGGGTGGAGGCACTGAAGCTTTCTTT
clone_size: once; v_call: TRBV5-6; d_call: -; j_call: TRBJ2-1; cdr3_aa: CASSLKYGAPYNEQFF; cdr3_nt: TGTGCCAGCAGCTTAAAGTACGGAGCCCCGTACAATGAGCAGTTCTTC
clone_size: -; v_call: TRBV7-9; d_call: TRBD1; j_call: TRBJ1-2; cdr3_aa: CASRGQGITGGYTF; cdr3_nt: TGTGCCAGCCGGGGACAGGGGATTACCGGTGGCTACACCTTC
clone_size: once; v_call: TRBV6-1; d_call: -; j_call: TRBJ2-3; cdr3_aa: CASSEEPVLDTQYF; cdr3_nt: TGTGCCAGCAGTGAAGAACCAGTATTGGATACGCAGTATTTT
clone_size: -; v_call: TRBV7-9; d_call: -; j_call: TRBJ2-3; cdr3_aa: CASSLATNTDTQYF; cdr3_nt: TGTGCCAGCAGCTTAGCGACTAACACAGATACGCAGTATTTT
clone_size: -; v_call: TRBV2; d_call: -; j_call: TRBJ2-1; cdr3_aa: CASSEALRNEQFF; cdr3_nt: TGTGCCAGCAGTGAAGCGCTTCGGAATGAGCAGTTCTTC
clone_size: -; v_call: TRBV5-1; d_call: TRBD2; j_call: TRBJ2-7; cdr3_aa: CASSLVAGATYEQYF; cdr3_nt: TGCGCCAGCAGCTTGGTAGCGGGGGCCACCTACGAGCAGTACTTC
clone_size: once; v_call: TRBV6-5; d_call: TRBD1; j_call: TRBJ2-6; cdr3_aa: CASRIDRAGANVLTF; cdr3_nt: TGTGCCAGCAGAATCGACAGGGCTGGGGCCAACGTCCTGACTTTC
clone_size: once; v_call: TRBV24-1; d_call: TRBD1; j_call: TRBJ1-2; cdr3_aa: CATSDRETGVYYGYTF; cdr3_nt: TGTGCCACCAGTGATCGGGAGACAGGGGTTTACTATGGCTACACCTTC
clone_size: -; v_call: TRBV19; d_call: TRBD2; j_call: TRBJ2-7; cdr3_aa: CASSIDGLAGSYEQYF; cdr3_nt: TGTGCCAGTAGTATAGATGGACTAGCGGGATCCTACGAGCAGTACTTC
clone_size: -; v_call: TRBV6-5; d_call: -; j_call: TRBJ1-1; cdr3_aa: CASSYRGYTEAFF; cdr3_nt: TGTGCCAGCAGTTACCGGGGGTACACTGAAGCTTTCTTT
clone_size: -; v_call: TRBV11-2; d_call: -; j_call: TRBJ2-7; cdr3_aa: CASAHTVVSSSYEQYF; cdr3_nt: TGTGCCAGCGCTCATACGGTAGTTTCTAGCTCCTACGAGCAGTACTTC
clone_size: -; v_call: TRBV29-1; d_call: -; j_call: TRBJ1-1; cdr3_aa: CSVVRGYTEAFF; cdr3_nt: TGCAGCGTTGTCCGCGGGTACACTGAAGCTTTCTTT
clone_size: -; v_call: TRBV24-1; d_call: TRBD1; j_call: TRBJ1-2; cdr3_aa: CATSIPGTGNYGYTF; cdr3_nt: TGTGCCACCAGCATCCCCGGGACAGGGAACTATGGCTACACCTTC
clone_size: -; v_call: TRBV28; d_call: TRBD1; j_call: TRBJ1-2; cdr3_aa: CASSSTGGGDGYTF; cdr3_nt: TGTGCCAGCAGTTCGACAGGGGGCGGAGATGGCTACACCTTC
clone_size: -; v_call: TRBV6-6; d_call: -; j_call: TRBJ1-2; cdr3_aa: CASSPIEQVLMTNYGYTF; cdr3_nt: TGTGCCAGCAGTCCTATTGAACAGGTGTTAATGACAAACTATGGCTACACCTTC
clone_size: -; v_call: TRBV6-2/TRBV6-3; d_call: TRBD1; j_call: TRBJ2-7; cdr3_aa: CASSSDRASYEQYF; cdr3_nt: TGTGCCAGCAGCAGTGACAGGGCGTCTTACGAGCAGTACTTC
clone_size: -; v_call: TRBV12-3/TRBV12-4; d_call: -; j_call: TRBJ1-5; cdr3_aa: CASTLDSQPQHF; cdr3_nt: TGTGCCAGCACCCTGGACAGTCAGCCCCAGCATTTT
clone_size: few; v_call: TRBV6-6; d_call: -; j_call: TRBJ2-1; cdr3_aa: CASSYGSEQFF; cdr3_nt: TGTGCCAGCAGTTACGGCTCGGAGCAGTTCTTC
clone_size: -; v_call: TRBV3-1/TRBV3-2; d_call: -; j_call: TRBJ1-1; cdr3_aa: CASRLKPLGGMGTEAFF; cdr3_nt: TGTGCCAGCCGACTTAAACCGCTTGGGGGGATGGGAACTGAAGCTTTCTTT
clone_size: -; v_call: TRBV27; d_call: -; j_call: TRBJ1-2; cdr3_aa: CASSPGLRNGYTF; cdr3_nt: TGTGCCAGCAGTCCGGGACTGAGAAATGGCTACACCTTC
clone_size: -; v_call: TRBV14; d_call: TRBD2; j_call: TRBJ2-3; cdr3_aa: CASSQAGGPTPQYF; cdr3_nt: TGTGCCAGCAGCCAAGCGGGAGGGCCGACACCGCAGTATTTT
clone_size: -; v_call: TRBV11-2; d_call: TRBD1; j_call: TRBJ1-6; cdr3_aa: CASSTKTGTAPPLHF; cdr3_nt: TGTGCCAGCAGCACAAAAACCGGGACAGCTCCACCCCTCCACTTT
clone_size: -; v_call: TRBV30; d_call: -; j_call: TRBJ2-3; cdr3_aa: CAWSVVETDTQYF; cdr3_nt: TGTGCCTGGAGTGTGGTAGAGACAGATACGCAGTATTTT